These 7 T cell receptor beta chains came from one sample sequenced in a study of glioma-infiltrating T cells after dendritic cell vaccination. Profiling relied on immunoSEQ multiplex PCR, and the TCRdb table lists in-frame clones only, not all of them. The repertoire holds approximately 93,000 clones, with approximately 81% as singletons. The time point here: after dendritic cell vaccination, including at tumor progression/relapse. Material: blood, obtained after dendritic cell vaccination. The origin of the receptors is a human donor with glioblastoma.

This sequence joins TRBV6-5 and TRBJ2-6, with D hard to call. Per germline, CDR1 MNHEY and CDR2 SVGAGI. The CDR3 has 15 residues. Trimming took off 3 bases at V and 0 bases at J, with 6 bases between the two ends. The CDR3 nucleotides are TGTGCCAGCAGTTATTCAGGCTCTGGGGCCAACGTCCTGACTTTC. This codes for CASSYSGSGANVLTF.

This chain links TRBV19 with TRBJ2-3; TRBD2 agrees at 11 bases. V lost 6 bases to trimming and J lost 0 bases; unmatched junction nucleotides: 5. Per the germline V gene, CDR1 is LNHDA and CDR2 is SQIVND (reference sequence). The CDR3 length is 16 residues. The CDR3 sequence: CASRTSGILSTDTQYF. Here the CDR3 DNA reads TGTGCCAGTAGGACTAGCGGGATCTTAAGCACAGATACGCAGTATTTT.

J is TRBJ1-4 and V is TRBV29-1; weak D call: TRBD1 (6 bases). Trimming shortened V by 0 bases and J by 4 bases, and 24 bases separated the two germline ends. The CDR3 runs 19 residues. Looked up from germline, CDR1 is SQVTM and CDR2 is ANQGSEA. The CDR3, as DNA: TGCAGCGTTGAAGACGGGGAAGAGACTTGGGGGCCTGGTAATGAAAAACTGTTTTTT. Protein sequence: CSVEDGEETWGPGNEKLFF.

V and J are TRBV14 and TRBJ2-7, with 9 bases that match TRBD1. Trimming took 3 bases from V and 3 from J; bases not matched to a gene: 3. The CDR3 totals 14 residues. In germline, CDR1 is SGHDN, CDR2 FVKESK. Written as DNA, the CDR3 is TGTGCCAGCAGCCATGGGACAGGGTACTACGAGCAGTACTTC. It translates to CASSHGTGYYEQYF.

This chain links TRBV18 with TRBJ1-2, with TRBD1 matching 9 bases. V trimming: 0 bases; J trimming: 2 bases; junction bases outside the gene matches: 1. The CDR3 has 15 residues. Germline lookup yields CDR1 KGHSH and CDR2 LQKENI. Here the CDR3 reads CASSPPGTGNYGYTF. CDR3 sequence (DNA): TGTGCCAGCTCACCACCAGGGACAGGGAACTATGGCTACACCTTC.

This chain links TRBV7-6 with TRBJ2-7, with D perhaps TRBD1 (6 bases). The length of the CDR3 is 14 residues. CDR1 and CDR2 (germline): SGHVS, FNYEAQ. Trimming took 5 bases from V and 5 from J, leaving 16 bases between them. Here the CDR3 DNA reads TGTGCCAGCAGCCAACAGGGCACTTTACACGAGCAGTACTTC. It yields the protein CASSQQGTLHEQYF.

The V gene is TRBV6-6, the J gene TRBJ2-3; D unresolved. The CDR3 contains 13 residues. From germline, CDR1 is MNHNY and CDR2 SVGAGI (reference sequence). With 5 bases removed from V and 4 bases from J, the gap between germline ends came to 10 bases. The CDR3 DNA reads as TGTGCCAGCAGTAAGAGGAATGCAGATACGCAGTATTTT. Its protein product is CASSKRNADTQYF.